The rows below give T cell receptor beta chains drawn from one sample of a study of T cell responses to AZD1222 COVID-19 vaccine. TCRdb's copy holds only in-frame clones and misses some; the assay was immunoSEQ multiplex PCR. Seen here are 150,000 to 200,000 clones, around 88% observed once, and the top ten hold around 10%. Sequencing was performed on peripheral blood, taken 28 days after the second AZD1222 dose. The receptors stem from an adult who received the AZD1222 COVID-19 vaccine. Each CDR3 is given with its conserved first and last residue. The order of the fields is D gene, J gene, V gene, clone size, CDR3 DNA, CDR3 protein. The D gene is left open where the match is weak. The size of a clone is reported for some rows only, either as once, few or many, or as a class for expanded clones.

TRBD1 | TRBJ2-7 | TRBV4-1 | once | TGCGCCAGCAGCCGTTCAACAGGGGGAGAGCAGTACTTC | CASSRSTGGEQYF
- | TRBJ2-2 | TRBV3-1/TRBV3-2 | few | TGTGCCAGCAGCCAAGGGAGAACCCGCGGGACGTACACCGGGGAGCTGTTTTTT | CASSQGRTRGTYTGELFF
- | TRBJ1-2 | TRBV12-3/TRBV12-4 | - | TGTGCCAGCACGGGGGCCGGGGATGGCTACACCTTC | CASTGAGDGYTF
- | TRBJ1-2 | TRBV5-4 | - | TGTGCCAGCAGCGGTACAGGGAGATCCAACTATGGCTACACCTTC | CASSGTGRSNYGYTF
- | TRBJ1-1 | TRBV3-1/TRBV3-2 | - | TGTGCCAGCAGCCCACCTGGTCTGGGGAACACTGAAGCTTTCTTT | CASSPPGLGNTEAFF
- | TRBJ2-7 | TRBV28 | - | TGTGCCAGCAGTCCGGGACTCTTCCCCGAGCAGTACTTC | CASSPGLFPEQYF
- | TRBJ1-1 | TRBV28 | - | TGTGCCAGCAGTCCCCCCGGGTCCATGAACACTGAAGCTTTCTTT | CASSPPGSMNTEAFF
- | TRBJ2-2 | TRBV11-2 | few | TGTGCCAGCAGCTATTACACCGGGGAGCTGTTTTTT | CASSYYTGELFF
TRBD1 | TRBJ2-3 | TRBV15 | once | TGTGCCACCAGCGGGGGGACCGGGACAGGGATATCAGATACGCAGTATTTT | CATSGGTGTGISDTQYF
- | TRBJ2-2 | TRBV3-1/TRBV3-2 | - | TGTGCCAGCAGCCATAAGCCAGCCAGCGGGGAGCTGTTTTTT | CASSHKPASGELFF
- | TRBJ1-2 | TRBV19 | - | TGTGCCAGTAGTATAGTCGGGAGACTCTCGGGTTCCTACACCTTC | CASSIVGRLSGSYTF
- | TRBJ2-7 | TRBV5-1 | few | TGCGCCAGCAGCTTGGCGCGTCCTCCCTACGAGCAGTACTTC | CASSLARPPYEQYF
- | TRBJ1-5 | TRBV3-1/TRBV3-2 | - | TGTGCCAGCAGCCAAGATGCGCAGGGTTGGCAGCCCCAGCATTTT | CASSQDAQGWQPQHF
TRBD1 | TRBJ1-3 | TRBV7-9 | - | TGTGCCAGCAGCGACAGGGGGGAAAACACCATATATTTT | CASSDRGENTIYF
TRBD2 | TRBJ2-1 | TRBV11-2 | - | TGTGCCAGCAGCTTAAGCGGGAGCTCCTACAATGAGCAGTTCTTC | CASSLSGSSYNEQFF
- | TRBJ1-4 | TRBV10-3 | - | TGTGCCATCAGTGAGAAGGAGGGAAAACTGTTTTTT | CAISEKEGKLFF
TRBD1 | TRBJ1-2 | TRBV28 | - | TGTGCCAGCAGTTTAAGGGGGCGCAGGGGTGATGGCTACACCTTC | CASSLRGRRGDGYTF
- | TRBJ1-3 | TRBV19 | - | TGTGCCAGTAGTCCCTACAGGCTATCTGGAAACACCATATATTTT | CASSPYRLSGNTIYF
TRBD1 | TRBJ2-2 | TRBV9 | once | TGTGCCAGCAGCACCCGGACAGGGGTGAACACCGGGGAGCTGTTTTTT | CASSTRTGVNTGELFF
TRBD1 | TRBJ1-3 | TRBV7-9 | once | TGTGCCAGCAGTCAAACAGGGGACTCTGGAAACACCATATATTTT | CASSQTGDSGNTIYF
- | TRBJ1-6 | TRBV29-1 | - | TGCAGCGCTGCGAGGGGTGGTAATTCACCCCTCCACTTT | CSAARGGNSPLHF
TRBD1 | TRBJ1-5 | TRBV18 | - | TGTGCCAGCTCACAAAACATCGTGGGACAGGGGTATCAGCCCCAGCATTTT | CASSQNIVGQGYQPQHF
- | TRBJ2-4 | TRBV7-2 | - | TGTGCCAGCAGCTCATCAGGGGCGCTAGCCAAAAACATTCAGTACTTC | CASSSSGALAKNIQYF
TRBD2 | TRBJ2-5 | TRBV7-2 | - | TGTGCCAGCAGCCCCGGGACTAGCGGGGGGGTAGTGGAGACCCAGTACTTC | CASSPGTSGGVVETQYF
- | TRBJ1-6 | TRBV5-8 | - | TGTGCCAGCTTGTCCGGGGCCCTATTAATTTCACCCCTCCACTTT | CASLSGALLISPLHF
- | TRBJ2-7 | TRBV10-1 | - | TGCGCCAGCAGTGAGTCTTTGGCAGGGGTATACAACGAGCAGTACTTC | CASSESLAGVYNEQYF
- | TRBJ2-7 | TRBV3-1/TRBV3-2 | few | TGTGCCAGCCAGGGCGGGTACGAGCAGTACTTC | CASQGGYEQYF
- | TRBJ1-2 | TRBV30 | - | TGTGCCTGGAGTGTTGGACGGGGCGGTAGCTACACCTTC | CAWSVGRGGSYTF
- | TRBJ2-5 | TRBV5-4 | - | TGTGCCAGCAGCTTGTCTAGCCCCTTCCAAGAGACCCAGTACTTC | CASSLSSPFQETQYF
TRBD1 | TRBJ2-6 | TRBV5-4 | - | TGTGCCAGCAGCCGGACAGGGGGCCCCTCTGGGGCCAACGTCCTGACTTTC | CASSRTGGPSGANVLTF
- | TRBJ2-7 | TRBV7-2 | - | TGTGCCAGCAGCTTAGTTGAGGCTTACGAGCAGTACTTC | CASSLVEAYEQYF
- | TRBJ1-4 | TRBV25-1 | once | TGTGCCAGCAGTCAACAGGGAGGCGGTGAAAAACTGTTTTTT | CASSQQGGGEKLFF
- | TRBJ1-6 | TRBV4-2 | - | TGTGCCAGCAGCCAAGATCAGGGTACGAGGTCACCCCTCCACTTT | CASSQDQGTRSPLHF
- | TRBJ1-1 | TRBV5-1 | - | TGCGCCAGCAGCCCCCAACCTGGGAACACTGAAGCTTTCTTT | CASSPQPGNTEAFF
- | TRBJ1-2 | TRBV9 | - | TGTGCCAGCAGCCCTCCCGGTCGGGGGGTAGGTGGCTACACCTTC | CASSPPGRGVGGYTF
TRBD1 | TRBJ1-5 | TRBV3-1/TRBV3-2 | - | TGTGCCAGCAGCCAAGGGGGGGACAGCGGACAGCCCCAGCATTTT | CASSQGGDSGQPQHF
TRBD1 | TRBJ2-2 | TRBV15 | - | TGTGCCACCAGCAGAAAACAGGGGTCGAACACCGGGGAGCTGTTTTTT | CATSRKQGSNTGELFF
TRBD1 | TRBJ1-2 | TRBV27 | once | TGTGCCAGCAGTACTCAGGGGGGTGGCTACACCTTC | CASSTQGGGYTF
- | TRBJ2-1 | TRBV3-1/TRBV3-2 | - | TGTGCCAGCAGCCAAGGGGGGGAACCCCAGCGGTTCTTC | CASSQGGEPQRFF
- | TRBJ1-5 | TRBV28 | - | TGTGCCAGCAGTTTAGAGGGCCAGCCCCAGCATTTT | CASSLEGQPQHF
- | TRBJ2-1 | TRBV5-1 | - | TGCGCCAGCAGCTTCTTCGGCAGAGGCAATGAGCAGTTCTTC | CASSFFGRGNEQFF
- | TRBJ2-6 | TRBV18 | once | TGTGCCAGCTCACCACCGACAGGCGTCTCTGGGGCCAACGTCCTGACTTTC | CASSPPTGVSGANVLTF
- | TRBJ2-5 | TRBV19 | few | TGTGCCAGTAGTATAGTACACCAAGAGACCCAGTACTTC | CASSIVHQETQYF
TRBD2 | TRBJ2-7 | TRBV6-5 | - | TGTGCCAGCAGGCAACTAGCGGGGGGGCCGGGCGAGCAGTACTTC | CASRQLAGGPGEQYF